Each of the 21 T cell receptor beta chains below was sequenced from the same sample in a study of beta chain features in type 1 diabetes. All of the isolated RNA was reverse transcribed, so expressed TCRB transcripts were sequenced. Only in-frame clones appear in the TCRdb table, and some are missing; sequencing was by immunoSEQ multiplex PCR. The sample has around 70,000 clones; roughly half are singletons. For these TCRs, the target antigens are not known. Study-level findings and limits: For Type 1 diabetes patients, all four CD4+ subsets carried TCRB CDR3s that were moderately but significantly shorter.

The sample comprised central memory CD4+ T cells from blood. The origin of the receptors is a man younger than 45 with type 1 diabetes.

The chain joins TRBV7-2 to TRBJ1-1; D possibly corresponds to TRBD1 (6 bases). The CDR3 covers 13 residues. V lost 5 bases and J lost 1, with 8 bases in between. CDR1 is SGHTA and CDR2 is FQGNSA in the germline V gene. Here the CDR3 DNA reads TGTGCCAGCAGCATACAGGGGAACACTGAAGCTTTCTTT. Its protein product is CASSIQGNTEAFF.

This clone occurred once. J is TRBJ1-5 and V is TRBV7-2; TRBD1 is a possible D gene (6 bases). V was shortened by 1 base and J by 3 bases, with 7 bases between the two germline ends. Per germline, CDR1 SGHTA and CDR2 FQGNSA. The CDR3 spans 14 residues. CDR3 region: CASSLGTDNQPQHF. CDR3 DNA sequence: TGTGCCAGCAGCTTAGGGACAGACAATCAGCCCCAGCATTTT. The full variable domain, with the rest looked up from reference TRBV7-2 and TRBJ1-5, is GAGVSQSPSNKVTEKGKDVELRCDPISGHTALYWYRQSLGQGLEFLIYFQGNSAPDKSGLPSDRFSAERTGGSVSTLTIQRTQQEDSAVYLCASSLGTDNQPQHFGDGTRLSIL.

In DNA form, the CDR3 reads TGTGCCAGCAGCGCAGGGTTTATGAACACTGAAGCTTTCTTT. Its translation is CASSAGFMNTEAFF. This chain uses TRBV28 with TRBJ1-1; maybe TRBD1 (5 bases). The CDR3 has 14 amino acids. The germline V gene encodes CDR1 MDHEN and CDR2 SYDVKM. With 6 bases removed from V and 0 bases from J, the gap between germline ends came to 11 bases. The full variable domain, in which reference TRBV28 and TRBJ1-1 provide the parts outside the CDR3, is DVKVTQSSRYLVKRTGEKVFLECVQDMDHENMFWYRQDPGLGLRLIYFSYDVKMKEKGDIPEGYSVSREKKERFSLILESASTNQTSMYLCASSAGFMNTEAFFGQGTRLTVV.

This chain links TRBV6-6 with TRBJ2-5, with no clear D. This CDR3 spans 13 amino acids. V lost 4 bases to trimming and J lost 4 bases, with 10 bases between them. The germline V gene has CDR1 MNHNY and CDR2 SVGAGI (reference sequence). CDR3 sequence: CASSLLLLETQYF. The CDR3 nucleotides are TGTGCCAGCAGTTTACTACTTTTAGAGACCCAGTACTTC.

The V gene is TRBV19, the J gene TRBJ2-5; weak D call: TRBD2 (5 bases). Germline V gene sequence: CDR1 LNHDA, CDR2 SQIVND (reference sequence). The V end lost 3 bases, the J end lost 5 bases, and 13 bases lay between the germline ends. This CDR3 is 14 amino acids long. The DNA of the CDR3 is TGTGCCAGTAGTATGATGGGAGCATCGGAGACCCAGTACTTC. The encoded protein is CASSMMGASETQYF.

This clone was recorded a few times. The chain employs TRBV7-9 and TRBJ1-5, with TRBD1 matching over 9 bases. The germline CDR1 and CDR2 sequences are SEHNR and FQNEAQ (reference sequence). There are 14 residues in the CDR3. Unmatched junction bases numbered 5, after V lost 5 bases and J lost 6 bases. The CDR3 sequence is CASSGTGNGQPQHF. The CDR3 bases are TGTGCCAGCAGCGGGACAGGGAATGGTCAGCCCCAGCATTTT.

The chain is built from TRBV19 and TRBJ2-5, with D uncertain. Trimming shortened V by 1 base and J by 2 bases, and 11 bases separated the two germline ends. Per the germline V gene, CDR1 is LNHDA and CDR2 is SQIVND (reference sequence). The CDR3 is 15 amino acids. CDR3 region: CASSIVRTFQETQYF. For the CDR3, the DNA is TGTGCCAGTAGTATAGTCCGAACATTTCAAGAGACCCAGTACTTC.

This clone was counted only a few times. This chain uses TRBV2 with TRBJ1-3, with D perhaps matching TRBD1 (5 bases). V lost 6 bases and J 0 bases, leaving 6 bases between the germline ends. This CDR3 spans 13 amino acids. Germline V gene lookup returns CDR1 SNHLY and CDR2 FYNNEI. The CDR3 is CASRQDSGNTIYF. The CDR3 region has the DNA TGTGCCAGCAGACAGGACTCTGGAAACACCATATATTTT.

This rearrangement joins TRBV5-4 to TRBJ2-2; TRBD2 matches 11 bases. Trimming took 4 bases from V and 5 from J; bases not matched to a gene: 10. This CDR3 is 17 amino acids long. Germline CDR1 reads SGHNT; CDR2 reads YYREEE (reference sequence). In DNA form, the CDR3 reads TGTGCCAGCAGCCAAATAGCGGGGGGGCCTAGGACCGGGGAGCTGTTTTTT. It translates to CASSQIAGGPRTGELFF.

This clone was counted only a few times. The gene calls are TRBV7-2 and TRBJ2-7; TRBD2 matches at 7 bases. The germline V gene encodes CDR1 SGHTA and CDR2 FQGNSA. The CDR3 totals 13 residues. Trimming at V came to 5 bases and at J to 7 bases, leaving 8 bases not matched to a gene. This CDR3 is CASSQLATWEQYF. The CDR3 nucleotides read TGTGCCAGCAGCCAACTAGCGACGTGGGAGCAGTACTTC. The full variable domain, in which reference TRBV7-2 and TRBJ2-7 provide the parts outside the CDR3, is GAGVSQSPSNKVTEKGKDVELRCDPISGHTALYWYRQSLGQGLEFLIYFQGNSAPDKSGLPSDRFSAERTGGSVSTLTIQRTQQEDSAVYLCASSQLATWEQYFGPGTRLTVT.

The gene calls are TRBV18 and TRBJ1-1; tentative D call: TRBD1 (5 bases). The V gene's germline CDR1 is KGHSH and CDR2 LQKENI. CDR3 length: 14 residues. Trimming took 2 bases from V and 3 from J, leaving 10 bases between them. In nucleotides, the CDR3 is TGTGCCAGCTCACCAAGGGGCGGCGACACTGAAGCTTTCTTT. Protein sequence: CASSPRGGDTEAFF.

The V gene is TRBV4-1, the J gene TRBJ2-5; 12 positions match TRBD2. This CDR3 has 15 amino acids. V lost 4 bases to trimming and J lost 5 bases; unmatched junction nucleotides: 5. Germline values: CDR1 MGHRA, CDR2 YSYEKL. CDR3 bases: TGCGCCAGCAGCCGTCTAGCGGGGGGGCCGGAGACCCAGTACTTC. Translated, it gives CASSRLAGGPETQYF.

This clone was observed many times. In nucleotides, the CDR3 is TGTGCCACCAGGGGACTAGCGAACACCGGGGAGCTGTTTTTT. This codes for CATRGLANTGELFF. The V gene is TRBV15, the J gene TRBJ2-2; 8 bases map to TRBD2. The V segment lost 6 bases and the J segment 0 bases; nucleotides outside the gene matches: 0. CDR1 LNHNV and CDR2 YYDKDF come from the germline V gene (reference sequence). The CDR3 spans 14 residues. The whole variable domain, remainder taken from reference TRBV15 and TRBJ2-2, is DAMVIQNPRYQVTQFGKPVTLSCSQTLNHNVMYWYQQKSSQAPKLLFHYYDKDFNNEADTPDNFQSRRPNTSFCFLDIRSPGLGDTAMYLCATRGLANTGELFFGEGSRLTVL.

This clone came up a few times. The chain couples TRBV30 to TRBJ2-1; TRBD2 aligns across 14 bases. V trimming: 8 bases; J trimming: 5 bases; junction bases outside the gene matches: 11. The germline V gene encodes CDR1 GTSNPN and CDR2 SVGIG (reference sequence). The CDR3 is made up of 16 amino acids. The CDR3 region is CARGGTSGSSDNEQFF. CDR3 DNA: TGTGCCCGGGGAGGGACTAGCGGGAGCAGCGACAATGAGCAGTTCTTC.

The rearrangement joins TRBV5-1 to TRBJ2-7, with 12 bases lining up with TRBD2. V trimming: 4 bases; J trimming: 2 bases; junction bases outside the gene matches: 10. Germline-derived CDR1 and CDR2 are SGHRS and YFSETQ. This CDR3 has 17 amino acids. The CDR3 coding sequence is TGCGCCAGCAGCCTCCGACTAGCGGGGGCCACTACCTACGAGCAGTACTTC. This gives the protein CASSLRLAGATTYEQYF. Complete variable domain (other parts from reference TRBV5-1 and TRBJ2-7): KAGVTQTPRYLIKTRGQQVTLSCSPISGHRSVSWYQQTPGQGLQFLFEYFSETQRNKGNFPGRFSGRQFSNSRSEMNVSTLELGDSALYLCASSLRLAGATTYEQYFGPGTRLTVT.

This rearrangement joins TRBV5-1 to TRBJ2-5; weak D call: TRBD2 (6 bases). The CDR3 sequence is 16 residues long. The V and J ends lost 3 bases and 0 bases respectively, with 15 bases between them. In germline, CDR1 is SGHRS, CDR2 YFSETQ. The CDR3 nucleotides are TGCGCCAGCAGCTCCGGAGGGGCTTCGTACCAAGAGACCCAGTACTTC. This translates into CASSSGGASYQETQYF.

The chain employs TRBV27 and TRBJ2-2, with 10 nucleotides matching TRBD2. This CDR3 contains 16 residues. Germline-derived CDR1 and CDR2 are MNHEY and SMNVEV (reference sequence). V trimming: 5 bases; J trimming: 2 bases; junction bases outside the gene matches: 5. The CDR3 spells CASSKAGGRNTGELFF. The CDR3 DNA is TGTGCCAGCAGTAAAGCGGGGGGGCGAAACACCGGGGAGCTGTTTTTT.

This clone was observed a few times. The chain has TRBV5-6 and TRBJ2-7; 11 positions match TRBD1. Germline lookup yields CDR1 SGHDT and CDR2 YYEEEE. The CDR3 has 15 residues. V was pared by 0 bases and J by 3 bases, with 2 bases of the junction left unmatched. CDR3 in amino acids: CASSLAGTGGYEQYF. CDR3 nucleotide sequence: TGTGCCAGCAGCTTGGCCGGGACAGGGGGCTACGAGCAGTACTTC.

By frequency in the sample, this clone is medium-sized. This sequence joins TRBV7-9 and TRBJ1-2; no clear D gene. The CDR3 runs 16 residues. CDR1 and CDR2 (germline): SEHNR, FQNEAQ (reference sequence). Deletions cut 1 base from V and 1 base from J, with 13 bases between. CDR3 protein: CASSLDLGANNYGYTF. The CDR3 coding sequence is TGTGCCAGCAGCTTAGATTTGGGAGCAAATAACTATGGCTACACCTTC. Looking up the rest from reference TRBV7-9 and TRBJ1-2 gives the full variable domain: DTGVSQNPRHKITKRGQNVTFRCDPISEHNRLYWYRQTLGQGPEFLTYFQNEAQLEKSRLLSDRFSAERPKGSFSTLEIQRTEQGDSAMYLCASSLDLGANNYGYTFGSGTRLTVV.

The chain has TRBV7-2 and TRBJ2-1, with TRBD2 identical over 9 bases. V shed 1 base and J 7 bases; nucleotides not matched to a gene: 8. Germline CDR1 reads SGHTA; CDR2 reads FQGNSA. This CDR3 contains 16 residues. This chain's CDR3 is CASSLEGGRAQNEQFF. The DNA of the CDR3 is TGTGCCAGCAGCTTAGAGGGCGGGAGGGCCCAGAATGAGCAGTTCTTC. Variable domain in full (rest from reference TRBV7-2 and TRBJ2-1): GAGVSQSPSNKVTEKGKDVELRCDPISGHTALYWYRQSLGQGLEFLIYFQGNSAPDKSGLPSDRFSAERTGGSVSTLTIQRTQQEDSAVYLCASSLEGGRAQNEQFFGPGTRLTVL.

This chain uses TRBV18 with TRBJ2-7; D possibly corresponds to TRBD2 (6 bases). The V end lost 2 bases, the J end lost 0 bases, and 11 bases lay between the germline ends. The germline V gene encodes CDR1 KGHSH and CDR2 LQKENI. The CDR3 runs to 15 residues. This CDR3 is CASSPGGAVSYEQYF. Written as DNA, the CDR3 is TGTGCCAGCTCACCAGGAGGGGCCGTCTCCTACGAGCAGTACTTC.